Each of the 2 T cell receptor beta chains below was sequenced from the same sample in a study of control samples from healthy donors and cancer patients. The repertoire was sequenced with immunoSEQ multiplex PCR; TCRdb's copy has only in-frame clones and lacks some. The sample gives about 160,000 clones, approximately 94% of which show up once; less than 15% is in the top ten. Sequenced sample: PBMCs. The receptors were sampled from a man aged 60 to 69 with colorectal cancer.

This clone has just one count. In nucleotides, the CDR3 is TGTGCCAGTAGTAGGACGGCCAGCTCCTACGAGCAGTACTTC. It is translated as CASSRTASSYEQYF. This rearrangement joins TRBV19 to TRBJ2-7; the D is unclear. CDR1 is LNHDA and CDR2 is SQIVND in the germline V gene (reference sequence). The CDR3 extends over 14 amino acids. The V end lost 4 bases, the J end lost 0 bases, and 10 bases lay between the germline ends.

J is TRBJ1-2 and V is TRBV6-5; the D gene is possibly TRBD1 (6 bases). This CDR3 has 15 amino acids. The V end lost 5 bases, the J end lost 5 bases, and 18 bases lay between the germline ends. Germline CDR1 is MNHEY and CDR2 is SVGAGI. The CDR3 protein is CASSPVTGGEYGYTF. As DNA, the CDR3 is TGTGCCAGCAGTCCTGTGACAGGAGGAGAATATGGCTACACCTTC.